This TCR beta chain was identified during a study of T cell responses to AZD1222 COVID-19 vaccine. Study-wide results and caveats: Close to half of all spike-specific TCRs reportedly target regions of the variants that are unmutated. White British people made up most donors, females outnumbered males, and clonal diversity was possibly underestimated. Elevations in Spike-specific TCR breadth and depth followed administration of two AZD1222 doses.

In this sample, this clone turned up once. Its antigen is unidentified. Here immunoSEQ multiplex PCR was the method, and the copy in TCRdb shows in-frame clones only, minus some. The data contain more than 95,000 clones, over 90% of them seen just once; the ten biggest clones take up less than 6.5%. From germline, CDR1 is MNHEY and CDR2 SMNVEV (reference sequence). The CDR3 length is 14 residues. Trimming cost V 2 bases and J 6 bases, with 11 bases left between them. The sequences come from peripheral blood, collected on day 0 of AZD1222 vaccination. The chain employs TRBV27 and TRBJ1-5; perhaps TRBD1 as D (5 bases). The receptor comes from an adult in good health. The CDR3 DNA is TGTGCCAGCAGTTTAACAGGTTCGGGTCAGCCCCAGCATTTT. Encoded protein: CASSLTGSGQPQHF.